Shown below are 25 T cell receptor beta chains from a single sample sequenced in a study of response to subunit inactivated influenza vaccine listed by TCRdb under 2018. Library preparation used RT-PCR. The instrument given in TCRdb is Illumina HiSeq 2500. TCRdb's own reprocessing of the public reads used fastp at Q25 and MiXCR and kept productive beta chains. Identical CDR3 protein sequences are pooled into one entry, listed with their most common genes and DNA. This sample is represented by some 150,000 distinct CDR3 sequences; around 12% of them were singletons. Approximately 30% of the sample is in the top ten clones. These data were also reused for a study on T cells expressing NK-cell markers. The second paper states: TCR beta cDNA libraries were made by 5'RACE template switching that added a universal primer site and unique molecular identifiers.

The material sequenced was CD8+ T cells sorted from PBMCs, taken 11 to 12 days after vaccination. Source of these receptors: a man aged 45-60 years who received an inactivated influenza vaccine. Donor details come from another sample of the same person, matched by shared clones.

The chain links TRBV11-2 to TRBJ2-7; D perhaps matches TRBD1 (6 bases). Germline V gene sequence: CDR1 SGHAT, CDR2 FQNNGV. The V gene lost 1 base and the J gene lost 3 bases, with 10 bases spanning the gap. CDR3 size: 14 residues. CDR3 residues: CASSLVGQHYEQYF. In DNA form, the CDR3 reads TGTGCCAGCAGCTTAGTGGGACAACACTACGAGCAGTACTTC.

This clonotype was detected a few times. This chain uses TRBV6-5 with TRBJ2-1; D possibly corresponds to TRBD2 (6 bases). Trimming removed 0 bases at V and 5 bases at J, with 11 bases between. The CDR3 has 15 residues. The germline V gene has CDR1 MNHEY and CDR2 SVGAGI. CDR3 nucleotide sequence: TGTGCCAGCAGTTACTCGGACTATACTAACAATGAGCAGTTCTTC. It encodes CASSYSDYTNNEQFF.

This clonotype was seen repeatedly, ten times or more. The chain employs TRBV2 and TRBJ2-3; D unresolved. Trimming shortened V by 4 bases and J by 2 bases, and 10 bases separated the two germline ends. This CDR3 has 14 amino acids. Germline V CDR1 and CDR2: SNHLY, FYNNEI. CDR3 sequence reads: CASSVRGDTDTQYF. The CDR3 DNA sequence: TGTGCCAGCAGTGTTCGAGGAGACACAGATACGCAGTATTTT.

This clonotype has ten or more counts. CDR3 bases: TGTGCCAGCAGGGAGGGGGCCAACACTGAAGCTTTCTTT. Its protein is CASREGANTEAFF. The V call is TRBV12-3 or TRBV12-4, the J call TRBJ1-1, with 7 bases lining up with TRBD1. The CDR3 loop spans 13 amino acids. V dropped 6 bases and J dropped 2; count of bases not matched to a gene: 3.

This clonotype was seen a few times. This chain links TRBV5-1 with TRBJ2-1; 8 bases are shared with TRBD1. CDR1 is SGHRS and CDR2 is YFSETQ in the germline V gene. V shed 0 bases and J 7 bases; nucleotides not matched to a gene: 6. This CDR3 comprises 15 residues. In DNA, the CDR3 is TGCGCCAGCAGCTTGGTGGCAGGGGGCCTGAATGAGCAGTTCTTC. It yields the protein CASSLVAGGLNEQFF.

The rearrangement links TRBV7-6 to TRBJ2-2; D possibly uses TRBD1 or TRBD2 (5 bases each). This CDR3 has 13 amino acids. Germline V lookup: CDR1 SGHVS, CDR2 FNYEAQ. Trimming removed 6 bases at V and 8 bases at J, with 13 bases between. The CDR3 bases are TGTGCCAGCAGGGAAGATGGGACGGGGGAGCTGTTTTTT. This sequence encodes CASREDGTGELFF.

This clonotype was counted a few times. The rearrangement uses TRBV29-1 and TRBJ2-2; D remains ambiguous. CDR1 is SQVTM and CDR2 is ANQGSEA in the germline V gene. The CDR3 has 13 amino acids. V was trimmed by 4 bases and J by 0 bases, leaving 6 bases between them. In nucleotides, the CDR3 is TGCAGCGTTGTTTGGGCGAACACCGGGGAGCTGTTTTTT. This sequence encodes CSVVWANTGELFF.

On this clonotype itself: At one end, the junction sequence differs from germline, possibly due to a read error. The gene calls are TRBV28 and TRBJ2-1; 7 positions match TRBD2. The germline CDR1 and CDR2 sequences are MDHEN and SYDVKM. CDR3 length: 12 residues. The CDR3 nucleotides read TGTGTCAGCGGGGCTATTCAAGATGAGCAGTTCTTC. This gives the protein CVSGAIQDEQFF.

The table lists this clonotype with a few counts. The V call is TRBV4-3, the J call TRBJ2-2; D possibly matches TRBD1 or TRBD2 (5 bases each). Germline lookup yields CDR1 LGHNA and CDR2 YSLEER. This CDR3 is built from 17 residues. Trimming cost V 1 base and J 4 bases, with 16 bases left between them. The CDR3 bases are TGCGCCAGCAGCCAAGGTCTGGGTTCGGGGCGCACCGGGGAGCTGTTTTTT. It codes for CASSQGLGSGRTGELFF.

The chain combines TRBV10-3 with TRBJ2-1; D remains unclear. V lost 11 bases and J lost 0, with 20 bases in between. The CDR3 runs 16 residues. Germline V gene data show CDR1 as ENHRY and CDR2 as SYGVKD. The chain's CDR3 is CAVSYSSMSSYNEQFF. CDR3 bases: TGTGCCGTCTCCTATAGCTCTATGAGCTCCTACAATGAGCAGTTCTTC.

This clonotype was picked up many times. The chain combines TRBV7-9 with TRBJ2-1; TRBD2 agrees at 10 bases. After removal of 4 bases from V and 2 bases from J, the junction contained 5 bases not matched to a gene. Germline V gives CDR1 SEHNR, CDR2 FQNEAQ (reference sequence). This CDR3 is 16 amino acids long. The CDR3 bases are TGTGCCAGCAGCTCCCGGACTAGCGGACCCTACAATGAGCAGTTCTTC. Protein sequence: CASSSRTSGPYNEQFF.

V is TRBV7-9 and J is TRBJ2-1, with 10 bases aligning to TRBD1. The CDR3 covers 17 residues. The J segment lost 4 bases and the V segment lost 5 bases, leaving 11 bases of the junction unmatched. Germline lookup yields CDR1 SEHNR and CDR2 FQNEAQ (reference sequence). CDR3 loop: CASSIYGTGDPYNEQFF. The CDR3 DNA reads TGTGCCAGCAGCATTTACGGGACAGGGGACCCTTACAATGAGCAGTTCTTC.

This chain links TRBV10-3 with TRBJ2-3; 11 bases map to TRBD2. The CDR3 covers 15 residues. CDR1 is ENHRY and CDR2 is SYGVKD in the germline V gene. V trimming: 3 bases; J trimming: 4 bases; junction bases outside the gene matches: 3. CDR3 region: CAISEIAGGSDTQYF. The CDR3 bases are TGTGCCATCAGTGAAATAGCGGGGGGGTCAGATACGCAGTATTTT.

J is TRBJ2-7 and V is TRBV20-1; 8 bases line up with TRBD1. The J segment lost 4 bases and the V segment lost 6 bases, leaving 5 bases of the junction unmatched. The CDR3 runs 12 residues. Germline loops: CDR1 DFQATT, CDR2 SNEGSKA (reference sequence). For the CDR3, the DNA is TGCAGTGCCGCCGGGACAGGATACGAGCAGTACTTC. It is translated as CSAAGTGYEQYF.

J is TRBJ2-3 and V is TRBV12-3 or TRBV12-4; no definite D call. CDR3 size: 11 residues. V dropped 5 bases and J dropped 4 bases, with 4 bases sitting between them. The CDR3: CASSISDTQYF. CDR3 sequence (DNA): TGTGCCAGCAGTATTTCAGATACGCAGTATTTT.

This rearrangement joins TRBV28 to TRBJ2-3; D is unresolved. Germline CDR1 and CDR2: MDHEN and SYDVKM. V gave up 2 bases and J gave up 5 bases, with 5 bases separating them. The CDR3 sequence is 12 residues long. Written as DNA, the CDR3 is TGTGCCAGCAGTTTAGCCTTAGATACGCAGTATTTT. Its protein is CASSLALDTQYF.

The genes are TRBV7-2 and TRBJ1-2; D gene uncertain. The CDR3 spans 13 residues. Germline CDR1 SGHTA, CDR2 FQGNSA. Between the trimmed V and J ends, which lost 1 base and 5 bases, there was a span of 8 bases. As DNA, the CDR3 is TGTGCCAGCAGCTTAGGCCGGGTATATGGCTACACCTTC. Protein sequence: CASSLGRVYGYTF. Together with reference TRBV7-2 and TRBJ1-2, the CDR3 gives the full variable domain: GAGVSQSPSNKVTEKGKDVELRCDPISGHTALYWYRQSLGQGLEFLIYFQGNSAPDKSGLPSDRFSAERTGGSVSTLTIQRTQQEDSAVYLCASSLGRVYGYTFGSGTRLTVV.

The V and J genes are TRBV4-2 and TRBJ2-3; D is possibly TRBD1 (5 bases). This CDR3 region has 15 residues. Per germline, CDR1 LGHNA and CDR2 YNFKEQ. The germline V and J ends were trimmed by 4 bases and 0 bases, with 11 bases remaining between them. The CDR3 DNA reads TGTGCCAGCAGCCCCAGGGTCGCTAGCACAGATACGCAGTATTTT. This codes for CASSPRVASTDTQYF.

The chain links TRBV2 to TRBJ2-7, with 7 nucleotides matching TRBD1. CDR1 and CDR2 from the germline V gene are SNHLY and FYNNEI. The CDR3 runs 12 residues. Germline trimming cut 4 bases from V and 6 bases from J; bases unmatched to any gene: 3. The CDR3 sequence: CASSVRGPEQYF. CDR3 bases: TGTGCCAGCAGTGTAAGGGGGCCCGAGCAGTACTTC.

The V call is TRBV27, the J call TRBJ2-1, with TRBD2 matching over 16 bases. This CDR3 has 16 amino acids. V lost 6 bases to trimming and J lost 9 bases; unmatched junction nucleotides: 8. Looked up from germline, CDR1 is MNHEY and CDR2 is SMNVEV (reference sequence). CDR3 nucleotide sequence: TGTGCCAGCAGCCACGGGACTAGCGGGAGGGCCTCTGAGCAGTTCTTC. It specifies CASSHGTSGRASEQFF.

J is TRBJ2-7 and V is TRBV6-2 or TRBV6-3; no firm D call. This CDR3 region has 13 residues. Germline V CDR1 and CDR2: MNHEY, SVGEGT. The V end was cut by 6 bases, the J end by 2 bases, with 11 bases between. CDR3 protein: CASRASLPYEQYF. The CDR3 bases are TGTGCCAGCAGGGCTAGTCTGCCCTACGAGCAGTACTTC.

The chain uses TRBV4-3 and TRBJ2-7; D gene uncertain. This CDR3 region has 14 residues. V lost 4 bases and J 6 bases, leaving 16 bases between the germline ends. Germline CDR1 reads LGHNA; CDR2 reads YSLEER. The CDR3 DNA follows: TGCGCCAGCAGCCCCAACGTAGGAGTCCCCGAGCAGTACTTC. Translation gives CASSPNVGVPEQYF.

Written as DNA, the CDR3 is TGTGCCACCATGGACTTGAACACCGGGGAGCTGTTTTTT. Translated: CATMDLNTGELFF. V and J are TRBV24-1 and TRBJ2-2; D may be TRBD2 (5 bases). Trimming took off 8 bases at V and 1 base at J, with 7 bases between the two ends. The CDR3 loop spans 13 amino acids. CDR1 KGHDR and CDR2 SFDVKD come from the germline V gene.

This chain connects TRBV4-3 to TRBJ1-1, with a possible D match to TRBD1 (5 bases). The CDR3 is 16 residues long. The V end was cut by 1 base, the J end by 1 base, with 13 bases between. Looked up from germline, CDR1 is LGHNA and CDR2 is YSLEER. The CDR3, as DNA: TGCGCCAGCAGCCAAGTCGGGGGGGAGCGGAACACTGAAGCTTTCTTT. This translates into CASSQVGGERNTEAFF.

The chain is built from TRBV19 and TRBJ2-1; 14 bases agree with TRBD2. The J segment lost 0 bases and the V segment lost 5 bases, leaving 6 bases of the junction unmatched. The length of the CDR3 is 18 residues. The germline V gene encodes CDR1 LNHDA and CDR2 SQIVND (reference sequence). CDR3 protein: CASSPGLAGGTSYNEQFF. DNA for the CDR3: TGTGCCAGTAGTCCCGGACTAGCGGGGGGAACCTCCTACAATGAGCAGTTCTTC.